This TCR beta chain was found in a study of cytomegalovirus exposure and HLA in healthy donors. Study-level results: In vitro assays verified that a few CMV-associated chains recognized CMV antigens specifically.

With 60 Vbeta and 13 Jbeta primers, the PCR was carried out. Profiling relied on immunoSEQ multiplex PCR, and the TCRdb table lists in-frame clones only, not all of them. The sample contains nearly 110,000 clones, around three quarters of which appear only once. The CDR3 contains 16 residues. After removal of 0 bases from V and 2 bases from J, the junction contained 4 bases not matched to a gene. CDR1 SGHRS and CDR2 YFSETQ come from the germline V gene. About this clone: The antigen remains undetermined.

The genes are TRBV5-1 and TRBJ2-1; 8 bases agree with TRBD1. Sequenced material: PBMCs. The origin of this receptor is a man in his thirties or forties in good health and CMV-seronegative. Here the CDR3 DNA reads TGCGCCAGCAGCTTGGACGGGACAGGACCCTACAATGAGCAGTTCTTC. This sequence encodes CASSLDGTGPYNEQFF. Together with reference TRBV5-1 and TRBJ2-1, the CDR3 gives the full variable domain: KAGVTQTPRYLIKTRGQQVTLSCSPISGHRSVSWYQQTPGQGLQFLFEYFSETQRNKGNFPGRFSGRQFSNSRSEMNVSTLELGDSALYLCASSLDGTGPYNEQFFGPGTRLTVL.